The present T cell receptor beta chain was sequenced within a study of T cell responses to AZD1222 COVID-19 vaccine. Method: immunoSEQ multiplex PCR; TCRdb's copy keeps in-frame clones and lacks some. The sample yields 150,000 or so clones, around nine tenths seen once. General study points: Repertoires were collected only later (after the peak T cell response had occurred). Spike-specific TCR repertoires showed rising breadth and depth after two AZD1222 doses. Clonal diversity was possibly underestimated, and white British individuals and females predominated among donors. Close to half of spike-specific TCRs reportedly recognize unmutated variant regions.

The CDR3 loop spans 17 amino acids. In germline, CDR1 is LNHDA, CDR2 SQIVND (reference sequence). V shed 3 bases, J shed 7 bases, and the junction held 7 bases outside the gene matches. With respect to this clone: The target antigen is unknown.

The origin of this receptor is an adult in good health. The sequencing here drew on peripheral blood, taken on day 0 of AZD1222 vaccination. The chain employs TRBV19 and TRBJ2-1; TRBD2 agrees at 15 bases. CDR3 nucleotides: TGTGCCAGTAGTATTGGGACTAGCGGGAGGAATTGGAATGAGCAGTTCTTC. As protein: CASSIGTSGRNWNEQFF.